This is a list of T cell receptor beta chains from one sample in a study of T cells in Graves' hyperthyroidism and ophthalmopathy. MiXCR, run by TCRdb on the multiplex PCR reads, gives a single entry per CDR3 protein. The sample shows hundreds of thousands of distinct CDR3 sequences, 20% to 25% of them seen only once. Material for sequencing was blood. Receptors originate from a man aged 30 to 45 with Graves' ophthalmopathy. Both conserved end residues are part of each CDR3. Fields, in order: clone size, CDR3 length, D gene, V gene, J gene, CDR3 DNA, CDR3 protein. D genes are given only for firm matches. For some rows the clone size is stated as once, few or many, or as a class when expanded; others skip it.

-	19	-	TRBV5-1	TRBJ2-3	TGCGCCAGCAGCTTGGCCCATGGGGGGAGAGCGTTTGACACAGATACGCAGTATTTT	CASSLAHGGRAFDTDTQYF
many	11	-	TRBV12-3/TRBV12-4	TRBJ2-3	TGTGCCAGCACCAGCACAGATACGCAGTATTTT	CASTSTDTQYF
many	16	TRBD2	TRBV11-2	TRBJ2-7	TGTGCCAGCAGCTTAGCAAGGGCTAGCGGGAGTGCCGAGCAGTACTTC	CASSLARASGSAEQYF
-	16	-	TRBV5-6	TRBJ2-7	TGTGCCAGCAGCTTGGGTACGGGAAGACATGGTGACGAGCAGTACTTC	CASSLGTGRHGDEQYF
-	14	TRBD1	TRBV29-1	TRBJ2-1	TGCAGCGTTGAGGAGACAGGGTGGTCCAATGAGCAGTTCTTC	CSVEETGWSNEQFF
few	15	TRBD2	TRBV6-1	TRBJ2-5	TGTGCCAGCATTTCCAAGACTAGCGGGAGTATGATCCAGTACTTC	CASISKTSGSMIQYF
-	16	TRBD1	TRBV19	TRBJ2-6	TGTGCCAGTAGTGTCACAGGGGGCTCTGGGGCCAACGTCCTGACTTTC	CASSVTGGSGANVLTF
-	17	TRBD1	TRBV12-3/TRBV12-4	TRBJ1-4	TGTGCCAGCACTAAGTGGACAGGGGTTACAACTAATGAAAAACTGTTTTTT	CASTKWTGVTTNEKLFF
-	14	TRBD1	TRBV14	TRBJ1-6	TGTGCCAGCAGCCAAGCCCAGGGGGGTTCACCCCTCCACTTT	CASSQAQGGSPLHF
-	15	TRBD1	TRBV7-9	TRBJ1-4	TGTGCCAGCAGCTCCGACAGGGATAATGGAGAAAAACTGTTTTTT	CASSSDRDNGEKLFF
-	14	TRBD2	TRBV20-1	TRBJ2-5	TGCAGTGCTGGCCTACTAGCGGGTCAAGAGACCCAGTACTTC	CSAGLLAGQETQYF
few	14	-	TRBV5-5	TRBJ2-7	TGTGCCAGCAGCTTTGAGACAAATAACTACGAGCAGTACTTC	CASSFETNNYEQYF
-	13	-	TRBV27	TRBJ2-1	TGTGCTTCTCGGGGAAGCCCCTTGAATGAGCAGTTCTTC	CASRGSPLNEQFF
few	15	-	TRBV3-1	TRBJ2-1	TGTGCCAGCAGCCCAAGGGGTAGCTCGGCTCATGAGCAGTTCTTC	CASSPRGSSAHEQFF
few	18	-	TRBV28	TRBJ2-6	TGTGCCAGCAGTTTAGGAGGGGTTAAGTTCTCTGGGGCCAACGTCCTGACTTTC	CASSLGGVKFSGANVLTF
many	19	TRBD2	TRBV11-2	TRBJ2-1	TGTGCCAGCAGCTTAGAGGGGGTGGGCGGGAGGTACTCCTACAATGAGCAGTTCTTC	CASSLEGVGGRYSYNEQFF
few	14	-	TRBV11-3	TRBJ2-5	TGTGCCAGCAGCCCCGGGCGACCTCAAGAGACCCAGTGCTTC	CASSPGRPQETQCF
few	16	TRBD1	TRBV20-1	TRBJ1-5	TGCAGTGCTAGAGATAAGACAGGGGTAGGGTATCAGCCCCAGCATTTT	CSARDKTGVGYQPQHF
many	13	-	TRBV6-1	TRBJ2-4	TGTGCCAGCAGTGTGGGGGGCGAAAACATTCAGTACTTC	CASSVGGENIQYF
many	13	-	TRBV5-1	TRBJ2-7	TGCGCCAGCAGCCCGGCCCTGTGGAGCGAGCAGTACTTC	CASSPALWSEQYF
many	18	TRBD2	TRBV7-3	TRBJ2-3	TGTGCCAGCAGCCCGAGGGGACGAGCGGGGACTAGCACAGATACGCAGTATTTT	CASSPRGRAGTSTDTQYF
-	16	-	TRBV27	TRBJ2-2	TGTGCCAGCACCTTCCGACAGGTCCTAAACACCGGGGAGCTGTTTTTT	CASTFRQVLNTGELFF
-	19	TRBD2	TRBV12-3/TRBV12-4	TRBJ2-1	TGTGCCAGCAGTAACCCAGAGATCGGGACTAGCGGAACGGGGGGTGAGCAGTTCTTC	CASSNPEIGTSGTGGEQFF
-	15	TRBD1	TRBV11-1	TRBJ2-3	TGTGCCAGCAGCTGGAGACAGGGAGCATCAGATACGCAGTATTTT	CASSWRQGASDTQYF
few	13	-	TRBV2	TRBJ1-5	TGTGCCAGCAGTGATGAGGTTAATCAGCCCCAGCATTTT	CASSDEVNQPQHF
few	15	TRBD2	TRBV20-1	TRBJ2-7	TGCAGTGCTAGCGCACTAGCGGAGAGCTCCTACGAGCAGTACTTC	CSASALAESSYEQYF
many	14	-	TRBV7-9	TRBJ2-1	TGTGCCAGCAGCTTTGACCAGGGCCCCAATGAGCAGTTCTTC	CASSFDQGPNEQFF
-	12	-	TRBV30	TRBJ1-3	TGTGCCTGGAGAATCTCTGGAAACACCATATATTTT	CAWRISGNTIYF
-	15	-	TRBV28	TRBJ1-1	TGTGCCAGCAGTTTTTCGGTTGGGGGCTACTCTGAAGCTTTCTTT	CASSFSVGGYSEAFF
few	15	TRBD2	TRBV3-1	TRBJ2-3	TGTGCCAGCAGCCAAGATCGGACTAGCGAAGATACGCAGTATTTT	CASSQDRTSEDTQYF
many	14	TRBD1	TRBV11-3	TRBJ2-7	TGTGCCAGCAGCCCCGGACAGGGGGCTCACGAGCAGTACTTC	CASSPGQGAHEQYF
many	15	TRBD1	TRBV3-1	TRBJ2-7	TGTGCCAGCAGTTCCCGGGACAGTAAACTCTACGAGCAGTACTTC	CASSSRDSKLYEQYF
few	16	TRBD2	TRBV20-1	TRBJ2-3	TGCAGTGCTAGCCCCCTTTTAGCGGGAGTGGTAGATACGCAGTATTTT	CSASPLLAGVVDTQYF
few	15	-	TRBV24-1	TRBJ2-2	TGTGCCACCAGCACAGGGTCGGGGAACACCGGGGAGCTGTTTTTT	CATSTGSGNTGELFF
once	14	-	TRBV7-9	TRBJ2-1	TGTGCCAGCAGCTCCCACTACCGGGGAAATGAGCAGTTCTTC	CASSSHYRGNEQFF
-	15	TRBD1	TRBV12-3/TRBV12-4	TRBJ2-2	TGTGCCAGCAGTAGGACAGGGGGCGGCACCGGGGAGCTGTTTTTT	CASSRTGGGTGELFF
-	16	-	TRBV6-1	TRBJ2-7	TGTGCCAGCAGTGAAGAGGGGGGGTTCTTATCCTACGAGCAGTACTTC	CASSEEGGFLSYEQYF
few	16	TRBD2	TRBV28	TRBJ2-7	TGTGCCAGCAGTGAGTGGCGGGGGACGGGAGCCTACGAGCAGTACTTC	CASSEWRGTGAYEQYF
many	14	TRBD1	TRBV6-1	TRBJ2-5	TGTGCCAGCAGTGTCACAGGGGATGAAGAGACCCAGTACTTC	CASSVTGDEETQYF
-	16	-	TRBV13	TRBJ1-4	TGTGCCAGCAGCACAGGGAGCGGACGTCTTAATGAAAAACTGTTTTTT	CASSTGSGRLNEKLFF
-	13	TRBD2	TRBV28	TRBJ2-2	TGTGCCAGCATTCCAGGGAGGGTCGGGGAGCTGTTTTTT	CASIPGRVGELFF
few	13	-	TRBV2	TRBJ1-2	TGTGCCAGCAGTGAACAGGGCGTCTATGGCTACACCTTC	CASSEQGVYGYTF
few	14	-	TRBV5-1	TRBJ1-4	TGCGCCAGCAGCTTGACAGGGTTTAAAGAAAAACTGTTTTTT	CASSLTGFKEKLFF
-	14	-	TRBV5-1	TRBJ2-1	TGCGCCAGCAGCCCCAGGGGGACTAACAATGAGCAGTTCTTC	CASSPRGTNNEQFF
-	14	-	TRBV29-1	TRBJ1-2	TGCAGCGTTGAAGATCTGGGTGGGGACTATGGCTACACCTTC	CSVEDLGGDYGYTF
few	16	TRBD1	TRBV7-9	TRBJ2-5	TGTGCCAGCAGCCCCCGAGGGACAGGGGGCTTGGAGACCCAGTACTTC	CASSPRGTGGLETQYF
-	13	-	TRBV6-2/TRBV6-3	TRBJ2-1	TGTGCCAGCAGACCCGACAGCTACAATGAGCAGTTCTTC	CASRPDSYNEQFF
-	11	-	TRBV30	TRBJ1-1	TGTGCCTGGGCGGAGAACACTGAAGCTTTCTTT	CAWAENTEAFF
many	14	TRBD2	TRBV6-1	TRBJ2-7	TGTGCCAGCAGTGGACTAGCGGGAGTGAACGAGCAGTACTTC	CASSGLAGVNEQYF
many	12	-	TRBV30	TRBJ1-1	TGTGCCTGGATGGGGGGGCTTGGTGAAGCTTTCTTT	CAWMGGLGEAFF
many	14	-	TRBV2	TRBJ2-7	TGTGCCAGCAGTGCTTTGTTAGCAGCCTACGAGCAGTACTTC	CASSALLAAYEQYF